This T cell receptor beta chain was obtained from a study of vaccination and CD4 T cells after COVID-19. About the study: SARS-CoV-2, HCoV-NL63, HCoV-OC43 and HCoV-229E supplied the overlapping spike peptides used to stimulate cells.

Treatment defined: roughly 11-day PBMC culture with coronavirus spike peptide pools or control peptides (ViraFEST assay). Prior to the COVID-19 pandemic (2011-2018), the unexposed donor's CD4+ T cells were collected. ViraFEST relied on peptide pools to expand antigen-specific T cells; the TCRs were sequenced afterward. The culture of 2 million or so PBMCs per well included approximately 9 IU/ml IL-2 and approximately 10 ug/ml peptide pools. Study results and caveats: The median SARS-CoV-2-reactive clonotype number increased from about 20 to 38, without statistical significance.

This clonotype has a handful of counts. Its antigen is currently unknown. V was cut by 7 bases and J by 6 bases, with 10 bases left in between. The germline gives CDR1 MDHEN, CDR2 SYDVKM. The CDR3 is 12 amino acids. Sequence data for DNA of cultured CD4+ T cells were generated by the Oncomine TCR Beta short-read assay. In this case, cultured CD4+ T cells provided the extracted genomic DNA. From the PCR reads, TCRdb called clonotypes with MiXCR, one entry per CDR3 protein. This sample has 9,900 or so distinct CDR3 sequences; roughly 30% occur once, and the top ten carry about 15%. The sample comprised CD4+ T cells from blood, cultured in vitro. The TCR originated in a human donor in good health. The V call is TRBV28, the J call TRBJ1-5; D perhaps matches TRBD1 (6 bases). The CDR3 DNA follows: TGTGCCAGCAACCGGGACATTCAGCCCCAGCATTTT. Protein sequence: CASNRDIQPQHF.